The source of this TCR beta chain is a study of monozygotic twins with inflammatory bowel disease. General study results and limits: Discordant twins showed the same repertoire similarity as concordant twins, possibly from limited power. With inverse Simpson as the measure, TCRbeta diversity was lower in IBD patients than in healthy co-twins.

TCRdb reprocessed the 5' RACE reads, with one entry per CDR3 protein and no DNA. The record lists about 160,000 distinct CDR3 sequences, of which the ten most abundant hold around 2.8%. Details on this clonotype: Its antigen is not known.

This CDR3 contains 12 residues. Germline V lookup: CDR1 SGHAT, CDR2 FQNNGV. Material: blood. The rearrangement joins TRBV11-2 to TRBJ1-2. This clonotype was sampled from a human donor with ulcerative colitis or Crohn's disease, or a healthy co-twin of an affected twin (not recorded which). The CDR3 protein is CASSLGRSGYTF.